This TCR beta chain was obtained from a study of naive and memory T cell subsets. Ligated cDNA underwent four rounds of PCR with nested alpha and beta constant region primers and SP2. In TCRdb, the UMI-ligation and nested PCR reads were re-called with MiXCR into one record per CDR3 protein. The data hold about 26,000 distinct CDR3 sequences, with over 4% observed a single time. CDR3 size: 15 residues. Germline V gene data show CDR1 as MNHNS and CDR2 as SASEGT. Study-level findings and limits: This RNA-based method may be sensitive to activation-related transcript changes.

There are a few counts of this clonotype. Its antigen is undetermined. The junction departs from germline at one end; a sequencing error may be responsible. An oligonucleotide containing a UMI was ligated to the 3' end of TCR cDNA. Reverse transcription used DNase-treated unsorted total RNA, aiming for roughly 1 to 1,100 ng. The chain joins TRBV6-1 to TRBJ2-7, with TRBD1 matching 8 bases. The clonotype originates from an adult in good health. The sequencing sample was made of blood. The CDR3, as DNA: TGTGCCAGCAGTGAAGCTATAACAGGGGGTCCCCGGTGGGACTTC. It yields the protein CASSEAITGGPRWDF.